The T cell receptor beta chain described here comes from a study of blood T cell repertoires in COVID-19. Study in general: COVID-19 samples, acute and convalescent, were from the United States, Italy and Spain. The analysed material was cDNA or gDNA that came from T cells, B-cell-depleted T cells, or PBMCs.

Authors' processing steps: Estimation of nucleated cell counts was performed using reference gene primer amplification. Produced via immunoSEQ multiplex PCR; TCRdb's table is partial and in-frame only. Clone size and V and J calls were adopted from that table, with D and trimming inferred from the DNA. The table includes 250,000 or so clones, over 80% detected once. The V gene's germline CDR1 is SEHNR and CDR2 FQNEAQ (reference sequence). The CDR3 is 15 amino acids. Trimming removed 5 bases from V and 4 bases from J; junction bases left unmatched: 10. The chain joins TRBV7-9 to TRBJ1-2; 7 bases map to TRBD1. Specimen: peripheral blood. The TCR originated in a woman aged 40 to 50 who had recovered from COVID-19. In DNA form, the CDR3 reads TGTGCCAGCAGCCATACCGGGACAGTCTTCTATGGCTACACCTTC. It codes for CASSHTGTVFYGYTF.